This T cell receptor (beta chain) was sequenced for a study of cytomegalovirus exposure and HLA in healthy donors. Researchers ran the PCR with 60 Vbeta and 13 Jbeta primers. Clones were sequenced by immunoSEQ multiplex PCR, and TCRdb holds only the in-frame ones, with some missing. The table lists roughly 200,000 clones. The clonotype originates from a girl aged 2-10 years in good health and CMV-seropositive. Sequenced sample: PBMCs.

CDR3 nucleotides: TGCGCCAGCAGCCTGAGTGACAGGGGAGGGACTGAAGCTTTCTTT. Its protein product is CASSLSDRGGTEAFF. J is TRBJ1-1 and V is TRBV5-1; 8 bases agree with TRBD1. Germline lookup yields CDR1 SGHRS and CDR2 YFSETQ. The CDR3 consists of 15 residues. The J segment lost 5 bases and the V segment lost 4 bases, leaving 10 bases of the junction unmatched.